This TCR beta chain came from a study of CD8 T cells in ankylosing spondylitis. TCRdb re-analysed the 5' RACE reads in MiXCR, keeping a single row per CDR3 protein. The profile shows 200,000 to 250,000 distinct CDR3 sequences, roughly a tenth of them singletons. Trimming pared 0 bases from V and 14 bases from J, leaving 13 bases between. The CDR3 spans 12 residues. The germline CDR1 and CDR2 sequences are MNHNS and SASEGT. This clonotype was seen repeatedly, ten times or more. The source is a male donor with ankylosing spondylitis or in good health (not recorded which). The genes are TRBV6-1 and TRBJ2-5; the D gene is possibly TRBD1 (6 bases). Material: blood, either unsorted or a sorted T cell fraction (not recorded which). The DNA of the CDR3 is TGTGCCAGCAGTGAAGCGTTGACAGGAGCCTACTTC. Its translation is CASSEALTGAYF.